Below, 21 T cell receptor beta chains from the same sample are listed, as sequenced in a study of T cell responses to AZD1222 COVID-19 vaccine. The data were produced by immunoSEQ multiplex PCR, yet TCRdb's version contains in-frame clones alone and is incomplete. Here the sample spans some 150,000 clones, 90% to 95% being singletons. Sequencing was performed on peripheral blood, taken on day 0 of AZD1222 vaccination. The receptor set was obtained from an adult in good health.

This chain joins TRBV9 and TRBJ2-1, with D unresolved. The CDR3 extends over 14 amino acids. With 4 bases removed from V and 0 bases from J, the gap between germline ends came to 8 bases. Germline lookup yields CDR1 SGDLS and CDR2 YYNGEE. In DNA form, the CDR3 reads TGTGCCAGCAGCACCCTTAGCTCCTACAATGAGCAGTTCTTC. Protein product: CASSTLSSYNEQFF.

CDR3 in DNA: TGTGCCACCAGTGAAACGGACTGGATTGGCTACACCTTC. Amino acid sequence: CATSETDWIGYTF. The gene calls are TRBV24-1 and TRBJ1-2, with D unresolved. The V and J ends lost 4 bases and 7 bases respectively, with 12 bases between them. Germline V gene sequence: CDR1 KGHDR, CDR2 SFDVKD. The CDR3 has 13 amino acids.

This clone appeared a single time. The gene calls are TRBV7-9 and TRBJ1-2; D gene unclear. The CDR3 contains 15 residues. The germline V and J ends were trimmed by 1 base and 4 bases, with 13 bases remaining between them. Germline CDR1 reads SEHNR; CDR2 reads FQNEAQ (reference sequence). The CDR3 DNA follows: TGTGCCAGCAGCTTAGGATTGAACGAGCTCTATGGCTACACCTTC. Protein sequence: CASSLGLNELYGYTF. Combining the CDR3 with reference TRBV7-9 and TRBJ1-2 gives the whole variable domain DTGVSQNPRHKITKRGQNVTFRCDPISEHNRLYWYRQTLGQGPEFLTYFQNEAQLEKSRLLSDRFSAERPKGSFSTLEIQRTEQGDSAMYLCASSLGLNELYGYTFGSGTRLTVV.

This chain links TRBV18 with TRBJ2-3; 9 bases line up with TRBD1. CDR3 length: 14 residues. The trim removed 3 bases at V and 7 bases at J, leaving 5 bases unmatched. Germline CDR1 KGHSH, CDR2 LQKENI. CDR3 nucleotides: TGTGCCAGCTCACCCGGGACAGGGATAAATACGCAGTATTTT. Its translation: CASSPGTGINTQYF.

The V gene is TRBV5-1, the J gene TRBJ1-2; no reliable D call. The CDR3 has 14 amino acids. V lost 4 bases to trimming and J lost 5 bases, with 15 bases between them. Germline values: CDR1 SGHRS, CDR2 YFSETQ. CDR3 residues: CASSPERTEYGYTF. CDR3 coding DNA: TGCGCCAGCAGCCCGGAACGGACGGAATATGGCTACACCTTC.

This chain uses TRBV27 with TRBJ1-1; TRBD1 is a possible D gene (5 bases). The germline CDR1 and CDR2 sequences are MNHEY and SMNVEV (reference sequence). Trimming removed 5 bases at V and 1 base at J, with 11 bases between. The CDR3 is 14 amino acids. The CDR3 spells CASSTVRGNTEAFF. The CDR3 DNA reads TGTGCCAGCAGTACAGTAAGGGGGAACACTGAAGCTTTCTTT.

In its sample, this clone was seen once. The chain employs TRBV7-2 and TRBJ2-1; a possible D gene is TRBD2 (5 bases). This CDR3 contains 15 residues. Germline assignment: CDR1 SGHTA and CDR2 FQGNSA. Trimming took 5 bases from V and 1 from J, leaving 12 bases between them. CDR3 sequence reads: CASSPLRGSYNEQFF. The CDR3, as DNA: TGTGCCAGCAGCCCCCTCCGGGGATCCTACAATGAGCAGTTCTTC.

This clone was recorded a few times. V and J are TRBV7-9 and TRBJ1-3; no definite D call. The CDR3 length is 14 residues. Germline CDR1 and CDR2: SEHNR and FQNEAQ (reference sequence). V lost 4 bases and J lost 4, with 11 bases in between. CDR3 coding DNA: TGTGCCAGCAGCTGGGTATCGGAAGGAAACACCATATATTTT. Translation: CASSWVSEGNTIYF.

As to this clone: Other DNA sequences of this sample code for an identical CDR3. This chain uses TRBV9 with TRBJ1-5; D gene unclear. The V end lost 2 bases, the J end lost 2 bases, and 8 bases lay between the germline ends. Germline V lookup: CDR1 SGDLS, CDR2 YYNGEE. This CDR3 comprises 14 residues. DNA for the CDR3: TGTGCCAGCAGCGTCGGCGGGGGCAATCAGCCCCAGCATTTT. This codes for CASSVGGGNQPQHF.

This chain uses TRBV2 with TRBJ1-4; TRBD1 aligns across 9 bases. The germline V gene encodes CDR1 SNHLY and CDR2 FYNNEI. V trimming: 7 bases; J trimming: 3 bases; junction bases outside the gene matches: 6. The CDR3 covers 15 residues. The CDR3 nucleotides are TGTGCCAGCAAGGAACAGGGGGCCCCTAATGAAAAACTGTTTTTT. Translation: CASKEQGAPNEKLFF.

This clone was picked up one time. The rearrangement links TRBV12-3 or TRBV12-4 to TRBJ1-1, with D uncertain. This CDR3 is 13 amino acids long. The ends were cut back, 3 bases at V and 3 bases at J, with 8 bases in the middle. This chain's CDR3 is CASSLDSYTEAFF. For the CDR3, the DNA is TGTGCCAGCAGTTTGGACTCGTACACTGAAGCTTTCTTT.

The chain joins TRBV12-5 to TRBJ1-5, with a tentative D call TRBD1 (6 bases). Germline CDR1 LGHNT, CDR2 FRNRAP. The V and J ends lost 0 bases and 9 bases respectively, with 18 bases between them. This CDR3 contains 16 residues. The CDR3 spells CASGLVQGGLAWPQHF. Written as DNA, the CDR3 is TGTGCTAGTGGTTTGGTACAGGGAGGGCTTGCTTGGCCCCAGCATTTT.

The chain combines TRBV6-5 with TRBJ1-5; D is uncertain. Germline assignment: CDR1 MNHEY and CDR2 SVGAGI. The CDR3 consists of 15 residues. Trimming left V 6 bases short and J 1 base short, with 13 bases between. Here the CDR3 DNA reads TGTGCCAGCAGCCCGGTAAGGTTCAGCAATCAGCCCCAGCATTTT. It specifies CASSPVRFSNQPQHF.

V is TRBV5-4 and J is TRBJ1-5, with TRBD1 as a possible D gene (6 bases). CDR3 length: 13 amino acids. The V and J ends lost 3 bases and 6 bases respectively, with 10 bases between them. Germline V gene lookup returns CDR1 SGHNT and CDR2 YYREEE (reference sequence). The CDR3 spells CASSYEQGQPQHF. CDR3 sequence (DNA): TGTGCCAGCAGCTACGAACAGGGTCAGCCCCAGCATTTT.

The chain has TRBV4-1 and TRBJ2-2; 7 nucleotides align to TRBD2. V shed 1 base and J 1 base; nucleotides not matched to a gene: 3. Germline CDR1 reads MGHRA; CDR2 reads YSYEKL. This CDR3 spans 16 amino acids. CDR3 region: CASSQVSSGNTGELFF. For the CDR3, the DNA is TGCGCCAGCAGCCAAGTCTCTAGCGGGAACACCGGGGAGCTGTTTTTT.

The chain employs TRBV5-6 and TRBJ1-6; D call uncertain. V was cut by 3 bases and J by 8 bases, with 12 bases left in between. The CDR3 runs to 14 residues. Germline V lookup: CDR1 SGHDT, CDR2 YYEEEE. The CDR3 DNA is TGTGCCAGCAGCTCCCGGGAGAATTATTCACCCCTCCACTTT. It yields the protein CASSSRENYSPLHF. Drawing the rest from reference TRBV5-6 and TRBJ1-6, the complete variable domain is DAGVTQSPTHLIKTRGQQVTLRCSPKSGHDTVSWYQQALGQGPQFIFQYYEEEERQRGNFPDRFSGHQFPNYSSELNVNALLLGDSALYLCASSSRENYSPLHFGNGTRLTVT.

CDR3 in DNA: TGTGCCAGCAGCTTATCCGGACAGGGGGTCTACGAGCAGTACTTC. It specifies CASSLSGQGVYEQYF. V usage is TRBV7-3 and J usage is TRBJ2-7; TRBD1 matches at 10 bases. After removal of 2 bases from V and 3 bases from J, the junction contained 4 bases not matched to a gene. This CDR3 is built from 15 residues. Germline V CDR1 and CDR2: SGHTA, FQGTGA.

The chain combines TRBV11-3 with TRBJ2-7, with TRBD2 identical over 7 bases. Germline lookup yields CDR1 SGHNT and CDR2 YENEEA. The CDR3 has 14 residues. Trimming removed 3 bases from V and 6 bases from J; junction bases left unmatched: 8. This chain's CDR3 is CASSFVAGEGEQYF. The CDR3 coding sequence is TGTGCCAGCAGCTTTGTGGCGGGAGAGGGCGAGCAGTACTTC. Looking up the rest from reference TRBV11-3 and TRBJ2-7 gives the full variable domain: EAGVVQSPRYKIIEKKQPVAFWCNPISGHNTLYWYLQNLGQGPELLIRYENEEAVDDSQLPKDRFSAERLKGVDSTLKIQPAELGDSAVYLCASSFVAGEGEQYFGPGTRLTVT.

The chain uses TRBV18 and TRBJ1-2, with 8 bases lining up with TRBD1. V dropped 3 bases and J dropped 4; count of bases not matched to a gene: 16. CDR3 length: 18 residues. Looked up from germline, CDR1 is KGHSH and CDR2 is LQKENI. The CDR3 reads CASSPSKPKTGVFYGYTF. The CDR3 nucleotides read TGTGCCAGCTCACCTAGCAAACCTAAGACAGGGGTGTTCTATGGCTACACCTTC.

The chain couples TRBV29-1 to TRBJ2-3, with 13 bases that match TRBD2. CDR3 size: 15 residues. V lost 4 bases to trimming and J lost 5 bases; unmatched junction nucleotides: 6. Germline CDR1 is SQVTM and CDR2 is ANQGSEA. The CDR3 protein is CSVGKLAGGQDTQYF. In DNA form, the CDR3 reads TGCAGCGTTGGGAAACTAGCGGGGGGGCAAGATACGCAGTATTTT.

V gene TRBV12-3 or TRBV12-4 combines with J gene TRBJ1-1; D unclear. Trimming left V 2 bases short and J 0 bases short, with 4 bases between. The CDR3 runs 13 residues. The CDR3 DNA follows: TGTGCCAGCAGTTTAAAGTTGAACACTGAAGCTTTCTTT. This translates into CASSLKLNTEAFF.